The rows below give T cell receptor beta chains drawn from one sample of a study of cytomegalovirus exposure and HLA in healthy donors. This table comes from immunoSEQ multiplex PCR, and its TCRdb copy is limited to in-frame clones, with some not included. The table shows around 150,000 clones, with about two thirds occurring only once. Material for sequencing was PBMCs. The receptors come from a man aged 55 to 70 in good health and CMV-seronegative. Each CDR3 is given with its conserved first and last residue. The order of the fields is CDR3 protein, V gene, J gene.

CDR3: CASSLGLAVEQYF; V: TRBV7-9; J: TRBJ2-7
CDR3: CASSTGQEINYGYTF; V: TRBV5-1; J: TRBJ1-2
CDR3: CAILKRGFGANVLTF; V: TRBV6-6; J: TRBJ2-6
CDR3: CASSIPGLRNTEAFF; V: TRBV19; J: TRBJ1-1
CDR3: CASSLDSTLDSPLHF; V: TRBV5-1; J: TRBJ1-6
CDR3: CASSEQGIDQPQHF; V: TRBV18; J: TRBJ1-5
CDR3: CASSVGAGRGYTF; V: TRBV9; J: TRBJ1-2
CDR3: CASSLGDRGYGYTF; V: TRBV7-3; J: TRBJ1-2
CDR3: CASSPSLHTNTEAFF; V: TRBV19; J: TRBJ1-1
CDR3: CASSYPGTVNTEAFF; V: TRBV28; J: TRBJ1-1
CDR3: CASSVMASGTDTQYF; V: TRBV9; J: TRBJ2-3
CDR3: CASSEYLNTQYF; V: TRBV6-1; J: TRBJ2-3
CDR3: CASRTGTGLEKLFF; V: TRBV28; J: TRBJ1-4
CDR3: CASSLRDRGPNYGYTF; V: TRBV5-6; J: TRBJ1-2
CDR3: CASSSRPGQDNQPQHF; V: TRBV19; J: TRBJ1-5
CDR3: CASSMDRGGNTEAFF; V: TRBV19; J: TRBJ1-1
CDR3: CASSLGIGQLYNEQFF; V: TRBV5-1; J: TRBJ2-1
CDR3: CASSPVGGRQPQHF; V: TRBV18; J: TRBJ1-5
CDR3: CASSSEGGNEQFF; V: TRBV7-9; J: TRBJ2-1
CDR3: CASSPPLTSGSYNEQFF; V: TRBV28; J: TRBJ2-1
CDR3: CASSEGGGNQPQHF; V: TRBV6-1; J: TRBJ1-5
CDR3: CASSLASSQAANTGELFF; V: TRBV7-2; J: TRBJ2-2
CDR3: CASSNFPGEETQYF; V: TRBV2; J: TRBJ2-5
CDR3: CASSLALRGAEAFF; V: TRBV5-4; J: TRBJ1-1
CDR3: CASSLEPNRGNEQFF; V: TRBV5-1; J: TRBJ2-1
CDR3: CASSKTYPGYEQFF; V: TRBV21-1; J: TRBJ2-1
CDR3: CASSEFGGGGYNEQFF; V: TRBV25-1; J: TRBJ2-1
CDR3: CASSTGANEKLFF; V: TRBV19; J: TRBJ1-4
CDR3: CASSMGLAGVGTGELFF; V: TRBV9; J: TRBJ2-2